Below, 14 T cell receptor beta chains from the same sample are listed, as sequenced in a study of shared clonotypes between healthy human individuals. Here immunoSEQ multiplex PCR was the method, and the copy in TCRdb shows in-frame clones only, minus some. The sample gives under 1,100,000 clones, about 74% of which show up once; around 1.5% is in the top ten. The sample taken for sequencing was memory CD4+ T cells sorted from blood. The subset is: CD45RA-negative fraction. The receptors were gathered from a man younger than 30 in good health.

A remark on this clone: Other DNA sequences in this specimen translate into the identical CDR3. The chain joins TRBV29-1 to TRBJ2-7; a possible D gene is TRBD1 (6 bases). The CDR3 has 12 amino acids. The germline V and J ends were trimmed by 3 bases and 1 base, with 7 bases remaining between them. Germline CDR1 SQVTM, CDR2 ANQGSEA. In nucleotides, the CDR3 is TGCAGCGTTGAGGACAGTTCCTACGAGCAGTACTTC. It translates to CSVEDSSYEQYF.

This clone was recorded a few times. The rearrangement uses TRBV10-3 and TRBJ1-2, with 12 nucleotides matching TRBD1. Per the germline V gene, CDR1 is ENHRY and CDR2 is SYGVKD. The trim removed 9 bases at V and 9 bases at J, leaving 5 bases unmatched. The CDR3 covers 12 residues. CDR3 DNA: TGTGCCATGGCCGGGACAGGGGGCAGCTACACCTTC. Protein product: CAMAGTGGSYTF.

This clone was found once. V usage is TRBV11-2 and J usage is TRBJ2-5; a weak D match, TRBD2 (5 bases). Germline V CDR1 and CDR2: SGHAT, FQNNGV. Trimming left V 0 bases short and J 5 bases short, with 10 bases between. The CDR3 totals 14 residues. DNA for the CDR3: TGTGCCAGCAGCTTAGATCGGGGTCTGGAGACCCAGTACTTC. The encoded protein is CASSLDRGLETQYF.

The rearrangement joins TRBV5-4 to TRBJ2-2; no definite D call. This CDR3 region has 17 residues. Germline CDR1 is SGHNT and CDR2 is YYREEE (reference sequence). Trimming took off 7 bases at V and 2 bases at J, with 21 bases between the two ends. CDR3 region: CASSSPDKNLNTGELFF. The CDR3 region has the DNA TGTGCCAGCTCGTCCCCCGACAAAAATCTCAACACCGGGGAGCTGTTTTTT.

The chain has TRBV14 and TRBJ1-2, with no clear D. Trimming removed 3 bases at V and 4 bases at J, with 18 bases between. This CDR3 region has 16 residues. Per germline, CDR1 SGHDN and CDR2 FVKESK. In DNA form, the CDR3 reads TGTGCCAGCAGCCAGGAGGGAGGAAGAATGGCCTATGGCTACACCTTC. Translating it yields CASSQEGGRMAYGYTF. Combining the CDR3 with reference TRBV14 and TRBJ1-2 gives the whole variable domain EAGVTQFPSHSVIEKGQTVTLRCDPISGHDNLYWYRRVMGKEIKFLLHFVKESKQDESGMPNNRFLAERTGGTYSTLKVQPAELEDSGVYFCASSQEGGRMAYGYTFGSGTRLTVV.

Notes on this clone: Other nucleotide sequences from this sample produce the same CDR3. V and J are TRBV2 and TRBJ2-7, with D perhaps TRBD1 or TRBD2 (5 bases each). Germline CDR1 SNHLY, CDR2 FYNNEI. The CDR3 spans 12 residues. V was clipped by 6 bases and J by 0 bases, with 6 bases between them. CDR3 sequence: CASSGTSYEQYF. Written as DNA, the CDR3 is TGTGCCAGCAGCGGGACCTCCTACGAGCAGTACTTC.

The chain joins TRBV2 to TRBJ1-6, with D possibly matching TRBD1 (5 bases). This CDR3 region has 15 residues. V was clipped by 3 bases and J by 9 bases, with 15 bases between them. Germline CDR1 reads SNHLY; CDR2 reads FYNNEI. The CDR3 protein is CASSDKGQGGSPLHF. CDR3 in DNA: TGTGCCAGCAGTGATAAGGGTCAGGGAGGTTCACCCCTCCACTTT.

Ten or more counts support this clone. The gene calls are TRBV29-1 and TRBJ2-5; no firm D call. Trimming stripped 4 bases from V and 2 bases from J, with 8 bases between. The CDR3 sequence is 12 residues long. CDR1 is SQVTM and CDR2 is ANQGSEA in the germline V gene. In DNA, the CDR3 is TGCAGCGTTGCGGCCGCTCAAGAGACCCAGTACTTC. The encoded protein is CSVAAAQETQYF.

The rearrangement joins TRBV5-4 to TRBJ2-5; weak D call: TRBD1 (5 bases). V was shortened by 0 bases and J by 4 bases, with 13 bases between the two germline ends. CDR1 is SGHNT and CDR2 is YYREEE in the germline V gene (reference sequence). The CDR3 runs 15 residues. This CDR3 reads CASSLDLGRGETQYF. The CDR3 bases are TGTGCCAGCAGCTTGGATCTGGGGCGAGGAGAGACCCAGTACTTC.

The V and J genes are TRBV14 and TRBJ2-1, with D possibly TRBD2 on 7 matching bases. The CDR3 runs 16 residues. V was cut by 1 base and J by 6 bases, with 16 bases left in between. The germline V gene has CDR1 SGHDN and CDR2 FVKESK. The CDR3 bases are TGTGCCAGCAGCCAAGCGGGGGGCTCGTTTATCAATGAGCAGTTCTTC. The encoded protein is CASSQAGGSFINEQFF.

J is TRBJ1-5 and V is TRBV14; D is ambiguous. Germline V CDR1 and CDR2: SGHDN, FVKESK. The CDR3 is made up of 13 amino acids. With 0 bases removed from V and 6 bases from J, the gap between germline ends came to 6 bases. Here the CDR3 reads CASSQEIGQPQHF. In DNA, the CDR3 is TGTGCCAGCAGCCAAGAGATAGGTCAGCCCCAGCATTTT.

As concerns this clone: This may come from a read error, since a much larger clone is one base off. The sample has other DNA sequences that encode this CDR3 too. The chain uses TRBV30 and TRBJ2-3; 8 bases are a match to TRBD1. From germline, CDR1 is GTSNPN and CDR2 SVGIG (reference sequence). Trimming took 5 bases from V and 6 from J; bases not matched to a gene: 7. The CDR3 is 13 amino acids. CDR3 region: CAWGQGLGDTQYF. CDR3 in DNA: TGTGCCTGGGGACAGGGTTTGGGGGATACGCAGTATTTT.

V usage is TRBV4-1 and J usage is TRBJ2-3, with D tentatively TRBD2 (5 bases). The CDR3 sequence is 16 residues long. Trimming pared 7 bases from V and 1 base from J, leaving 18 bases between. Germline V CDR1 and CDR2: MGHRA, YSYEKL. The CDR3 is CASNARPGLGTDTQYF. The CDR3, as DNA: TGCGCCAGCAACGCCCGCCCGGGATTGGGCACAGATACGCAGTATTTT.

About this clone itself: The sample contains more than one DNA sequence encoding this CDR3. The chain combines TRBV7-9 with TRBJ2-7; D uncertain. The V gene's germline CDR1 is SEHNR and CDR2 FQNEAQ (reference sequence). V was clipped by 5 bases and J by 0 bases, with 11 bases between them. The CDR3 has 14 amino acids. CDR3 sequence: CASSLAGSSYEQYF. The CDR3, as DNA: TGTGCCAGCAGCCTGGCAGGATCCTCCTACGAGCAGTACTTC.